Listed below are T cell receptor beta chains from one sample, sequenced in a study of blood T cells in healthy people across ages. One entry per CDR3 protein, called by TCRdb with MiXCR from the 5' RACE reads. The data contain 550,000 to 700,000 distinct CDR3 sequences, approximately 27% of them singletons. Sequenced sample: blood. The receptor source for this set is a woman in her 70s in good health. Both conserved end residues are trimmed from each CDR3.

j_call | v_call | cdr3_aa
NA | TRBV7-9 | ASSLVSGGRKETQY
TRBJ2-7 | TRBV10-3 | AISDRARGGYEQY
TRBJ1-1 | TRBV29-1 | SGAVETEAF
TRBJ1-6 | TRBV12-3/TRBV12-4 | ASSSQQNSPLH
TRBJ1-5 | TRBV20-1 | SASTGWGNQPQH
TRBJ1-2 | TRBV20-1 | SASSPGQGNYGYT
TRBJ2-1 | TRBV5-6 | ASFPTGATYNEQF
TRBJ2-5 | TRBV10-3 | AISGVVGGETQY
TRBJ1-1 | TRBV7-2 | ASSFGGAEAF
TRBJ2-1 | TRBV20-1 | SASRPQGGSYNEQF
TRBJ1-2 | TRBV2 | ASRATGTTGGYT
TRBJ1-1 | TRBV20-1 | SAKEDMNTEAF
TRBJ1-5 | TRBV4-3 | ASSQDVFLYQPQH
TRBJ1-2 | TRBV7-2 | ASSHGTDYGYT
TRBJ2-5 | TRBV20-1 | SARDGGGSWETQY
TRBJ2-1 | TRBV5-1 | ASSLVGFGDEQF